The 30 T cell receptor beta chains listed next were all sequenced from one sample in a study of shared clonotypes between healthy human individuals. Data came from immunoSEQ multiplex PCR; TCRdb stores just in-frame clones and leaves some out. Among about 580,000 clones listed, 95% to 98% were seen once. Cells designated naive CD8 were CD45RO-negative and were positively selected for CCR7, with terminally differentiated effector memory CD45RA+ cells excluded. The sequenced material came from naive CD8+ T cells sorted from blood. Every receptor here comes from a man aged 25-45 years in good health.

The V and J genes are TRBV5-4 and TRBJ2-7, with 7 bases aligning to TRBD1. This CDR3 is built from 15 residues. The V gene's germline CDR1 is SGHNT and CDR2 YYREEE (reference sequence). The trim removed 4 bases at V and 3 bases at J, leaving 10 bases unmatched. The CDR3 is CASSMGQQLLYEQYF. DNA of the CDR3: TGTGCCAGCAGCATGGGACAGCAGCTTCTCTACGAGCAGTACTTC.

The chain combines TRBV9 with TRBJ2-7, with D hard to call. Germline V gene sequence: CDR1 SGDLS, CDR2 YYNGEE. This CDR3 region has 14 residues. Trimming stripped 3 bases from V and 3 bases from J, with 13 bases between. The CDR3 nucleotides are TGTGCCAGCAGCGCCGGCACAGAAAACTACGAGCAGTACTTC. Its translation: CASSAGTENYEQYF.

V is TRBV11-3 and J is TRBJ2-3; TRBD1 matches at 7 bases. Germline V lookup: CDR1 SGHNT, CDR2 YENEEA. The J segment lost 3 bases and the V segment lost 3 bases, leaving 3 bases of the junction unmatched. This CDR3 is 14 amino acids long. The CDR3 loop reads CASSLRQGTDTQYF. CDR3 coding DNA: TGTGCCAGCAGCTTGAGACAGGGAACAGATACGCAGTATTTT.

The gene calls are TRBV6-1 and TRBJ2-6; D is tentatively TRBD1 or TRBD2 (5 bases each). V was trimmed by 3 bases and J by 2 bases, leaving 20 bases between them. The length of the CDR3 is 19 residues. The germline CDR1 and CDR2 sequences are MNHNS and SASEGT. CDR3 coding DNA: TGTGCCAGCAGTGAGGCGGAATGGGACGACTCTACTGGGGCCAACGTCCTGACTTTC. Translation: CASSEAEWDDSTGANVLTF.

The table lists this clone with a count of one. The chain joins TRBV5-4 to TRBJ2-3; D gene unclear. Germline CDR1 reads SGHNT; CDR2 reads YYREEE (reference sequence). The V and J ends lost 4 bases and 5 bases respectively, with 14 bases between them. The CDR3 loop spans 14 amino acids. The CDR3 region has the DNA TGTGCCAGCAGCAAGACGGGCGAGGAAGATACGCAGTATTTT. Its translation: CASSKTGEEDTQYF.

The chain combines TRBV7-9 with TRBJ2-7; 8 bases agree with TRBD2. Per germline, CDR1 SEHNR and CDR2 FQNEAQ (reference sequence). CDR3 length equals 15 residues. Trimming cost V 1 base and J 3 bases; bases outside gene matches: 5. The CDR3 DNA follows: TGTGCCAGCAGCTTAGGACGACTAGCGAGCTACGAGCAGTACTTC. It translates to CASSLGRLASYEQYF.

This chain links TRBV7-9 with TRBJ2-7; 9 bases align to TRBD1. There are 14 residues in the CDR3. With V trimmed by 5 bases and J by 5 bases, 7 bases remained unmatched. The germline gives CDR1 SEHNR, CDR2 FQNEAQ (reference sequence). The chain's CDR3 is CASSPDRGRDEQYF. The CDR3, as DNA: TGTGCCAGCAGCCCGGACAGGGGCAGGGACGAGCAGTACTTC. Complete variable domain (other parts from reference TRBV7-9 and TRBJ2-7): DTGVSQNPRHKITKRGQNVTFRCDPISEHNRLYWYRQTLGQGPEFLTYFQNEAQLEKSRLLSDRFSAERPKGSFSTLEIQRTEQGDSAMYLCASSPDRGRDEQYFGPGTRLTVT.

The chain carries TRBV14 and TRBJ2-1; no firm D call. The CDR3 covers 17 residues. Germline-derived CDR1 and CDR2 are SGHDN and FVKESK. Trimming shortened V by 2 bases and J by 0 bases, and 14 bases separated the two germline ends. The CDR3 DNA reads as TGTGCCAGCAGCCAACGACCGCCGGCGCTCTCCTACAATGAGCAGTTCTTC. As protein: CASSQRPPALSYNEQFF.

Concerning this clone itself: One end of the junction fails to match germline, which may point to a read error. The chain joins TRBV7-7 to TRBJ2-1, with 9 bases lining up with TRBD2. Germline V gene lookup returns CDR1 SSHAT and CDR2 FNYEAQ (reference sequence). The CDR3 covers 17 residues. The chain's CDR3 is CASSMGVAGAAWDEQFF. The CDR3 DNA reads as TGTGCTAGCAGCATGGGGGTAGCGGGGGCAGCTTGGGATGAGCAGTTCTTC.

V usage is TRBV10-2 and J usage is TRBJ2-7; D call uncertain. The CDR3 is 14 amino acids. CDR1 and CDR2 (germline): WSHSY, SAAADI. Trimming stripped 5 bases from V and 0 bases from J, with 11 bases between. CDR3 sequence: CASSTVGSSYEQYF. The CDR3 nucleotides are TGCGCCAGCAGTACTGTCGGATCCTCCTACGAGCAGTACTTC.

The chain employs TRBV19 and TRBJ1-5; D might be TRBD1 (6 bases). Germline V gives CDR1 LNHDA, CDR2 SQIVND (reference sequence). This CDR3 spans 16 amino acids. The V end lost 0 bases, the J end lost 3 bases, and 12 bases lay between the germline ends. The CDR3 spells CASSIDSPGDNQPQHF. The CDR3 coding sequence is TGTGCCAGTAGTATAGATTCCCCAGGGGACAATCAGCCCCAGCATTTT.

This chain uses TRBV6-5 with TRBJ2-7; 8 nucleotides agree with TRBD2. In germline, CDR1 is MNHEY, CDR2 SVGAGI. V gave up 6 bases and J gave up 2 bases; unmatched junction bases: 9. The CDR3 is made up of 15 amino acids. DNA of the CDR3: TGTGCCAGCAGGAAGATGCGGGGGGTGGCCTACGAGCAGTACTTC. The encoded protein is CASRKMRGVAYEQYF.

This chain connects TRBV11-3 to TRBJ1-1; D unclear. The V end lost 2 bases, the J end lost 1 base, and 14 bases lay between the germline ends. The CDR3 runs to 16 residues. Per the germline V gene, CDR1 is SGHNT and CDR2 is YENEEA. CDR3 coding DNA: TGTGCCAGCAGCTTATCGTACGCAGGAACGAACACTGAAGCTTTCTTT. It translates to CASSLSYAGTNTEAFF.

For this clone: The sample holds other DNA sequences that translate to the same CDR3. The chain joins TRBV27 to TRBJ2-7; no clear D. V dropped 7 bases and J dropped 4 bases, with 11 bases sitting between them. CDR1 and CDR2 from the germline V gene are MNHEY and SMNVEV (reference sequence). This CDR3 region has 12 residues. CDR3 DNA: TGTGCCAGCACGGACGGATCTTACGAGCAGTACTTC. Translation gives CASTDGSYEQYF.

The V gene is TRBV7-9, the J gene TRBJ2-3; D gene uncertain. The germline V gene encodes CDR1 SEHNR and CDR2 FQNEAQ (reference sequence). CDR3 length: 14 amino acids. With 7 bases removed from V and 2 bases from J, the gap between germline ends came to 13 bases. CDR3 amino acids: CASTGGLVTDTQYF. DNA for the CDR3: TGTGCCAGCACCGGTGGGTTGGTCACAGATACGCAGTATTTT.

For the CDR3, the DNA is TGCAGCGTTGGTGGGAGTGTCACCGGGGAGCTGTTTTTT. Translating gives CSVGGSVTGELFF. The rearrangement links TRBV29-1 to TRBJ2-2; the D gene is possibly TRBD2 (5 bases). V was cut by 4 bases and J by 4 bases, with 10 bases left in between. The CDR3 loop spans 13 amino acids. Per the germline V gene, CDR1 is SQVTM and CDR2 is ANQGSEA.

V and J are TRBV14 and TRBJ2-1; 8 nucleotides agree with TRBD2. The V and J ends lost 1 base and 1 base, in that order; junction bases with no gene match: 0. The CDR3 covers 15 residues. Germline V gene lookup returns CDR1 SGHDN and CDR2 FVKESK. As DNA, the CDR3 is TGTGCCAGCAGCCAAGGACTAGCGTCCTACAATGAGCAGTTCTTC. As protein: CASSQGLASYNEQFF.

In this sample, this clone turned up once. In DNA, the CDR3 is TGTGCCAGCAGCTTCACCGGGACCCAAGAGACCCAGTACTTC. This codes for CASSFTGTQETQYF. The chain employs TRBV7-9 and TRBJ2-5; TRBD1 or TRBD2 may be the D gene (5 bases each). Trimming left V 3 bases short and J 1 base short, with 9 bases between. CDR3 length: 14 residues. Per germline, CDR1 SEHNR and CDR2 FQNEAQ (reference sequence).

The chain uses TRBV28 and TRBJ1-2; tentatively, D is TRBD1 (5 bases). CDR1 is MDHEN and CDR2 is SYDVKM in the germline V gene. V was clipped by 6 bases and J by 5 bases, with 10 bases between them. The CDR3 runs to 12 residues. In nucleotides, the CDR3 is TGTGCCAGCAGATTCGAGGGGTATGGCTACACCTTC. This sequence encodes CASRFEGYGYTF.

As concerns this clone: Other DNA sequences within the sample encode an identical CDR3. This chain links TRBV5-4 with TRBJ1-3; D not resolved. This CDR3 is 13 amino acids long. V was trimmed by 2 bases and J by 0 bases, leaving 3 bases between them. Germline V gene data show CDR1 as SGHNT and CDR2 as YYREEE (reference sequence). The CDR3 nucleotides are TGTGCCAGCAGCTTAAGCTCTGGAAACACCATATATTTT. This encodes CASSLSSGNTIYF.

This clone showed up just once. The rearrangement uses TRBV9 and TRBJ2-7; TRBD2 is a possible D gene (6 bases). The V gene's germline CDR1 is SGDLS and CDR2 YYNGEE. CDR3 length: 15 amino acids. V was shortened by 3 bases and J by 2 bases, with 15 bases between the two germline ends. The DNA for the CDR3 is TGTGCCAGCAGCGGTGCCGGGACTGCCGCCTACGAGCAGTACTTC. Amino acid sequence: CASSGAGTAAYEQYF.

The chain combines TRBV19 with TRBJ2-1, with TRBD2 identical over 8 bases. Germline-derived CDR1 and CDR2 are LNHDA and SQIVND (reference sequence). The V gene end was trimmed by 3 bases and the J gene end by 6 bases; junction bases not matched to a gene: 7. This CDR3 is built from 15 residues. The CDR3 DNA sequence: TGTGCCAGTAGTATTTGGCTAGCGGGTGGCAATGAGCAGTTCTTC. Translating gives CASSIWLAGGNEQFF.

This sequence joins TRBV2 and TRBJ2-1; 8 nucleotides line up with TRBD2. CDR1 SNHLY and CDR2 FYNNEI come from the germline V gene. The CDR3 has 16 amino acids. Germline trimming cut 3 bases from V and 0 bases from J; bases unmatched to any gene: 4. The CDR3 DNA reads as TGTGCCAGCAGTGAGTGGGGGACTAGCTCCTACAATGAGCAGTTCTTC. Amino acid sequence: CASSEWGTSSYNEQFF. Variable domain in full (rest from reference TRBV2 and TRBJ2-1): EPEVTQTPSHQVTQMGQEVILRCVPISNHLYFYWYRQILGQKVEFLVSFYNNEISEKSEIFDDQFSVERPDGSNFTLKIRSTKLEDSAMYFCASSEWGTSSYNEQFFGPGTRLTVL.

The chain is built from TRBV6-6 and TRBJ2-7; D might be TRBD1 (6 bases). Trimming stripped 6 bases from V and 0 bases from J, with 18 bases between. The length of the CDR3 is 16 residues. Germline V gives CDR1 MNHNY, CDR2 SVGAGI (reference sequence). CDR3 sequence (DNA): TGTGCCAGCAGCCCCCTCACAGGGCCAAGCTCCTACGAGCAGTACTTC. Protein: CASSPLTGPSSYEQYF.

The chain combines TRBV7-8 with TRBJ2-7, with TRBD2 identical over 7 bases. V gave up 5 bases and J gave up 4 bases; unmatched junction bases: 8. Germline lookup yields CDR1 SGHVS and CDR2 FQNEAQ. The CDR3 spans 14 residues. The CDR3 coding sequence is TGTGCCAGCAGCCCACTTGGCGGGAGTTACGAGCAGTACTTC. It is translated as CASSPLGGSYEQYF. Looking up the rest from reference TRBV7-8 and TRBJ2-7 gives the full variable domain: GAGVSQSPRYKVAKRGQDVALRCDPISGHVSLFWYQQALGQGPEFLTYFQNEAQLDKSGLPSDRFFAERPEGSVSTLKIQRTQQEDSAVYLCASSPLGGSYEQYFGPGTRLTVT.

The count of this clone is one. This chain uses TRBV2 with TRBJ1-1; D is undetermined. The CDR3 is 14 residues long. CDR1 is SNHLY, CDR2 FYNNEI, per germline. V lost 0 bases and J lost 6, with 11 bases in between. CDR3 bases: TGTGCCAGCAGTGAAGCGCTTGGGCCGGCTGAAGCTTTCTTT. This translates into CASSEALGPAEAFF.

The gene calls are TRBV9 and TRBJ2-1; 8 bases map to TRBD2. Germline CDR1 SGDLS, CDR2 YYNGEE. V was pared by 0 bases and J by 3 bases, with 8 bases of the junction left unmatched. The CDR3 runs 17 residues. The CDR3 sequence is CASSVVDSGIGYNEQFF. CDR3 in DNA: TGTGCCAGCAGCGTAGTCGATAGCGGGATAGGCTACAATGAGCAGTTCTTC.

The chain employs TRBV28 and TRBJ1-1; D may be TRBD1 (5 bases). Between the trimmed V and J ends, which lost 4 bases and 0 bases, there was a span of 12 bases. Per the germline V gene, CDR1 is MDHEN and CDR2 is SYDVKM. This CDR3 has 15 amino acids. The CDR3 DNA follows: TGTGCCAGCAGTTCTCGCAGGGCCCTGAACACTGAAGCTTTCTTT. Translation gives CASSSRRALNTEAFF.

This chain joins TRBV14 and TRBJ1-2; D gene uncertain. Trimming stripped 5 bases from V and 2 bases from J, with 12 bases between. The germline V gene has CDR1 SGHDN and CDR2 FVKESK. This CDR3 spans 14 amino acids. The CDR3: CASSFSGGNYGYTF. In DNA, the CDR3 is TGTGCCAGCAGCTTCTCCGGCGGGAACTATGGCTACACCTTC.

This clone was seen only once. In nucleotides, the CDR3 is TGTGCCAGCAGTGACTCGGCTAGCGGGGGATACAATGAGCAGTTCTTC. Translated, it gives CASSDSASGGYNEQFF. The V gene is TRBV6-4, the J gene TRBJ2-1; 10 nucleotides match TRBD2. The CDR3 is made up of 16 amino acids. J lost 4 bases, V lost 0 bases, and 3 bases had no gene match. CDR1 is MRHNA, CDR2 SNTAGT, per germline.